Sequencing of this TCR beta chain was carried out in a study of T cell changes during pregnancy in multiple sclerosis. Clones were sequenced by immunoSEQ multiplex PCR, and TCRdb holds only the in-frame ones, with some missing. The table includes roughly 79,000 clones, just over 90% detected once. The CDR3 length is 16 residues. Germline V gives CDR1 SGHTA, CDR2 FQGNSA. The V segment lost 0 bases and the J segment 3 bases; nucleotides outside the gene matches: 5. V usage is TRBV7-2 and J usage is TRBJ2-7; 10 bases line up with TRBD2. This TCR derives from a female donor with multiple sclerosis, enrolled in a pregnancy study. The sample consisted of CD4+ T cells from peripheral blood mononuclear cells, taken before pregnancy. CDR3 in amino acids: CASSLASSGGLYEQYF. CDR3 DNA: TGTGCCAGCAGCTTAGCATCTAGCGGGGGTCTCTACGAGCAGTACTTC. Together with reference TRBV7-2 and TRBJ2-7, the CDR3 gives the full variable domain: GAGVSQSPSNKVTEKGKDVELRCDPISGHTALYWYRQSLGQGLEFLIYFQGNSAPDKSGLPSDRFSAERTGGSVSTLTIQRTQQEDSAVYLCASSLASSGGLYEQYFGPGTRLTVT.